The rows below give T cell receptor beta chains drawn from one sample of a study of blood T cell repertoires in COVID-19. Clones were read by immunoSEQ multiplex PCR, and TCRdb kept only the in-frame ones, dropping some. The sample includes about 160,000 clones, about 84% of them seen just once. The source material was PBMCs or T cells enriched from blood (not recorded which). The source of these receptors is a man aged 35 to 55 who had recovered from COVID-19. The CDR3 runs from the conserved cysteine through the conserved F or W. D genes are given only for firm matches. Clone size, where shown, is once, few, many, or a class for clones that have expanded.

size	V	D	J	CDR3	DNA
-	TRBV3-1/TRBV3-2	TRBD2	TRBJ2-4	CASSQDETYRGGVSNIQYF	TGTGCCAGCAGCCAAGACGAGACGTACCGGGGGGGCGTGTCAAACATTCAGTACTTC
-	TRBV9	TRBD1	TRBJ2-2	CASSTQGQGSGRAGELFF	TGTGCCAGCAGCACTCAGGGACAGGGGTCGGGTAGAGCCGGGGAGCTGTTTTTT
many	TRBV6-1	TRBD1	TRBJ2-1	CASSERGLGNYNEQFF	TGTGCCAGCAGTGAGAGGGGGCTGGGGAACTACAATGAGCAGTTCTTC
once	TRBV30	-	TRBJ1-1	CAWSDGEGDTEAFF	TGTGCCTGGAGTGATGGGGAGGGAGACACTGAAGCTTTCTTT
once	TRBV11-2	-	TRBJ1-4	CASKFGGEKLFF	TGTGCCAGCAAATTCGGGGGTGAAAAACTGTTTTTT
-	TRBV25-1	-	TRBJ2-1	CASSETNNEQFF	TGTGCCAGCAGTGAAACAAACAATGAGCAGTTCTTC
-	TRBV12-5	-	TRBJ1-2	CASGLALTRREDYGYTF	TGTGCTAGTGGTTTGGCGCTCACTAGGAGGGAGGACTATGGCTACACCTTC
-	TRBV6-5	TRBD1	TRBJ2-7	CASNRGPSYEQYF	TGTGCCAGTAACAGGGGACCATCCTACGAGCAGTACTTC
-	TRBV5-6	TRBD1	TRBJ2-1	CASSLTGTGVNEQFF	TGTGCCAGCAGCCTAACAGGGACAGGGGTCAATGAGCAGTTCTTC
-	TRBV10-1	-	TRBJ2-1	CASSNGGSGNEQFF	TGCGCCAGCAGTAACGGGGGATCTGGGAATGAGCAGTTCTTC
-	TRBV30	-	TRBJ1-2	CAWRFGALNILYGYTF	TGTGCCTGGAGGTTTGGGGCCCTAAACATTCTCTATGGCTACACCTTC
-	TRBV5-1	-	TRBJ1-1	CASSLNDMNLEAFF	TGCGCCAGCAGCTTAAATGATATGAACCTAGAAGCTTTCTTT
few	TRBV11-3	-	TRBJ2-2	CASSLDSIGELFF	TGTGCCAGCAGCTTAGACAGTATCGGGGAGCTGTTTTTT
-	TRBV7-2	-	TRBJ2-5	CASSLSPGSPETQYF	TGTGCCAGCAGCTTAAGCCCGGGTAGCCCAGAGACCCAGTACTTC
-	TRBV27	-	TRBJ1-1	CASSPRQAFHTEAFF	TGTGCCAGCAGTCCAAGACAGGCATTCCACACTGAAGCTTTCTTT
-	TRBV12-5	-	TRBJ2-3	CASGNTGRTDTQYF	TGTGCTAGTGGAAACACAGGCCGCACAGATACGCAGTATTTT
-	TRBV27	TRBD2	TRBJ2-1	CASSGISGTTYNEQFF	TGTGCCAGCAGTGGGATTAGCGGGACGACCTACAATGAGCAGTTCTTC
-	TRBV30	-	TRBJ1-5	CAWSVAGDQPQHF	TGTGCCTGGAGTGTAGCCGGGGATCAGCCCCAGCATTTT
-	TRBV5-5	TRBD1	TRBJ1-1	CASSLGTGEAFF	TGTGCCAGCAGCCTCGGGACAGGTGAAGCTTTCTTT
-	TRBV2	-	TRBJ2-4	CASSEFGSGLAKNIQYF	TGTGCCAGCAGTGAGTTCGGTAGCGGATTAGCCAAAAACATTCAGTACTTC
-	TRBV11-3	TRBD2	TRBJ2-3	CASSPGTSGKGDTQYF	TGTGCCAGCAGTCCCGGGACTAGCGGAAAAGGAGATACGCAGTATTTT
-	TRBV7-7	TRBD1	TRBJ1-2	CASRYRGCFPYGYTF	TGTGCCAGCAGGTACAGGGGGTGCTTCCCTTATGGCTACACCTTC
-	TRBV7-9	TRBD2	TRBJ2-7	CASSFSGGALGEQYF	TGTGCCAGCAGCTTTAGCGGGGGGGCCTTAGGGGAGCAGTACTTC
few	TRBV7-8	TRBD2	TRBJ2-1	CASSHPGGEQFF	TGTGCCAGCAGCCATCCGGGGGGGGAGCAGTTCTTC
few	TRBV30	-	TRBJ2-2	CAWTGQAGELFF	TGTGCCTGGACAGGGCAGGCCGGGGAGCTGTTTTTT
once	TRBV14	-	TRBJ1-2	CASSQTPTGRDGYTF	TGTGCCAGCAGCCAAACCCCCACGGGGAGGGATGGCTACACCTTC
once	TRBV5-1	-	TRBJ2-4	CASSSALRGKNIQYF	TGCGCCAGCAGTTCAGCCCTGAGAGGCAAAAACATTCAGTACTTC
few	TRBV10-1	-	TRBJ1-4	CASSAGLNEKLFF	TGCGCCAGCAGCGCAGGGCTTAATGAAAAACTGTTTTTT
few	TRBV19	-	TRBJ1-6	CASSSPESDRFLHF	TGTGCCAGTAGTTCCCCCGAGTCCGACAGGTTCCTCCACTTT
-	TRBV27	TRBD1	TRBJ1-5	CASSIDRVQPQHF	TGTGCCAGCAGTATCGACAGGGTTCAGCCCCAGCATTTT
-	TRBV2	TRBD1	TRBJ1-2	CASRVNTQGTYGYTF	TGTGCCAGCAGGGTAAACACACAGGGGACCTATGGCTACACCTTC
-	TRBV14	-	TRBJ2-6	CASSQSRVPTSGANVLTF	TGTGCCAGCAGCCAATCCAGGGTCCCAACCTCTGGGGCCAACGTCCTGACTTTC
-	TRBV5-1	TRBD1	TRBJ1-2	CASSTGEVHNYGYTF	TGCGCCAGCAGCACAGGGGAGGTCCATAACTATGGCTACACCTTC
-	TRBV20-1	-	TRBJ1-1	CSASASMNTEAFF	TGCAGTGCTAGTGCCAGTATGAACACTGAAGCTTTCTTT
-	TRBV24-1	-	TRBJ2-1	CATSDREDTSYNEQFF	TGTGCCACCAGTGATAGGGAGGACACCTCCTACAATGAGCAGTTCTTC